This TCR beta chain was documented in a study of cytomegalovirus exposure and HLA in healthy donors. The PCR had 60 Vbeta and 13 Jbeta primers. Assay: immunoSEQ multiplex PCR; the TCRdb copy retains only in-frame clones and omits some. The data hold roughly 100,000 clones, with about 80% observed a single time. The germline V gene encodes CDR1 SGHNT and CDR2 YENEEA. J gave up 0 bases and V 2 bases, and 4 bases lay outside the gene matches. The CDR3 consists of 16 residues. In its sample, this clone was seen a few times. The source is a woman in her thirties or forties in good health and CMV-seronegative. V is TRBV11-3 and J is TRBJ2-5, with 9 bases that match TRBD2. The sequenced sample was PBMCs. The CDR3: CASSLTTSGYQETQYF. The CDR3 nucleotides are TGTGCCAGCAGCTTAACGACTAGCGGCTACCAAGAGACCCAGTACTTC.